This TCR beta chain was captured by sequencing in a study of blood T cells in healthy people across ages. Each donor was a healthy Caucasian individual from Russia, aged 6 to 90. Trimming left V 0 bases short and J 0 bases short, with 9 bases between. The germline gives CDR1 SGHVS, CDR2 FNYEAQ. This CDR3 spans 17 amino acids. Then a second PCR, running about 6 to 12 cycles, was carried out with a sample-barcoded 5' primer and a J-beta primer mix. Each sample yielded at least 2.5 million CDR3-containing paired-end reads. TCRdb reprocessed the 5' RACE reads with MiXCR, giving one entry per CDR3 protein. This table has approximately 1.5 million distinct CDR3 sequences, 34% appearing once.

Sequenced sample: blood. V usage is TRBV7-6 and J usage is TRBJ2-6, with no clear D. The sequence came from a woman in her twenties or thirties in good health. This chain's CDR3 is CASSLATRNSGANVLTF. As DNA, the CDR3 is TGTGCCAGCAGCTTAGCGACCCGGAACTCTGGGGCCAACGTCCTGACTTTC.